This T cell receptor beta chain was documented in a study of cytomegalovirus exposure and HLA in healthy donors. Overall study findings and caveats: According to the study, some 160 TCR beta chains were cytomegalovirus-associated.

The repertoire was sequenced with immunoSEQ multiplex PCR; TCRdb's copy has only in-frame clones and lacks some. The sample shows 200,000 to 300,000 clones, about 90% of them seen only once. Germline V lookup: CDR1 MDHEN, CDR2 SYDVKM. The ends lost 11 bases at V and 0 bases at J; junction bases unmatched: 13. The CDR3 consists of 17 residues. A note on this clone: The target antigen is unknown.

This sequence joins TRBV28 and TRBJ2-2, with 9 bases identical to TRBD2. The material sequenced was PBMCs. This TCR came from a woman in her 30s in good health and CMV-seronegative. The CDR3 spells CARVEWASGTNTGELFF. The DNA of the CDR3 is TGTGCCCGGGTTGAGTGGGCTAGCGGGACGAACACCGGGGAGCTGTTTTTT.